The 26 T cell receptor beta chains in this list originate from one sample, sequenced in a study of metastatic and nonmetastatic thyroid tumors. TCRdb ran MiXCR on the PCR reads. The profile shows about 23,000 clones, around 21% of them singletons. Until they underwent thyroid surgery, no patient had received any treatment. Sample: blood. These receptors all stem from a female donor with papillary thyroid cancer or a benign thyroid nodule (not recorded which). Some clones in this sample may be carry-over from other donors' samples.

This clone has at least ten counts. V and J are TRBV5-6 and TRBJ2-7; no clear D. CDR3 length: 13 residues. Germline V lookup: CDR1 SGHDT, CDR2 YYEEEE. Between the trimmed V and J ends, which lost 0 bases and 4 bases, there was a span of 8 bases. CDR3 in amino acids: CASSLGSIYEQYF. The CDR3 bases are TGTGCCAGCAGCTTGGGCAGCATATACGAGCAGTACTTC.

The chain joins TRBV15 to TRBJ1-6; D ambiguous. Germline values: CDR1 LNHNV, CDR2 YYDKDF (reference sequence). This CDR3 is built from 16 residues. Trimming took 3 bases from V and 3 from J, leaving 12 bases between them. The DNA of the CDR3 is TGTGCCACCAGCAGGAAAGTCGGCAGCTATAATTCACCCCTCCACTTT. Translating gives CATSRKVGSYNSPLHF.

This clone is termed medium-sized. The V gene is TRBV19, the J gene TRBJ2-7; maybe TRBD2 (6 bases). V was shortened by 5 bases and J by 7 bases, with 21 bases between the two germline ends. Germline CDR1 reads LNHDA; CDR2 reads SQIVND (reference sequence). This CDR3 is built from 15 residues. The CDR3 protein is CASSDPWGDPREQYF. The CDR3 DNA is TGTGCCAGTAGTGACCCCTGGGGGGATCCGCGGGAGCAGTACTTC. Combining the CDR3 with reference TRBV19 and TRBJ2-7 gives the whole variable domain DGGITQSPKYLFRKEGQNVTLSCEQNLNHDAMYWYRQDPGQGLRLIYYSQIVNDFQKGDIAEGYSVSREKKESFPLTVTSAQKNPTAFYLCASSDPWGDPREQYFGPGTRLTVT.

This chain connects TRBV28 to TRBJ2-2; 7 positions match TRBD1. Germline loops: CDR1 MDHEN, CDR2 SYDVKM. This CDR3 contains 15 residues. After removal of 10 bases from V and 3 bases from J, the junction contained 11 bases not matched to a gene. This chain's CDR3 is CAITSGTAHTGELFF. Here the CDR3 DNA reads TGTGCCATCACCTCCGGGACAGCACACACCGGGGAGCTGTTTTTT.

This clone was found many times. The rearrangement links TRBV19 to TRBJ2-1; a possible D gene is TRBD2 (5 bases). CDR3 length equals 18 residues. V was cut by 5 bases and J by 0 bases, with 20 bases left in between. Germline CDR1 LNHDA, CDR2 SQIVND (reference sequence). The CDR3 reads CASSLTGSNVPSYNEQFF. For the CDR3, the DNA is TGTGCCAGTAGTCTGACGGGAAGTAATGTGCCCTCCTACAATGAGCAGTTCTTC.

Notes on this clone: This may be a read error: a much more frequent sequence differs by one nucleotide. The chain employs TRBV12-3 or TRBV12-4 and TRBJ2-1; D gene ambiguous. CDR3 size: 14 residues. DNA of the CDR3: TGTGCCGGCAGTTTAAATGTGGGTGCCAATGAGCAGTTCTTC. Residues: CAGSLNVGANEQFF.

Notes on this clone: With a much larger clone just one base away, this may be a read error. The sample has other DNA sequences that encode this CDR3 too. The gene calls are TRBV10-3 and TRBJ1-1, with D perhaps matching TRBD1 (5 bases). CDR1 ENHRY and CDR2 SYGVKD come from the germline V gene. This CDR3 contains 15 residues. The V end lost 5 bases, the J end lost 8 bases, and 21 bases lay between the germline ends. The CDR3 coding sequence is TGTGCCATCAGTTCCGTGACAGTCCAATCGGGCGAAGCTTTCTTT. It specifies CAISSVTVQSGEAFF.

The CDR3 sequence: CASSESGSQETQYF. CDR3 in DNA: TGTGCCAGCAGTGAATCTGGCAGTCAAGAGACCCAGTACTTC. V is TRBV6-1 and J is TRBJ2-5; D unclear. CDR1 and CDR2 from the germline V gene are MNHNS and SASEGT. This CDR3 has 14 amino acids. V lost 2 bases, J lost 2 bases, and 9 bases lay in between.

The CDR3 coding sequence is TGCGCCAGCAGCCAAGTTTGTTTGGCGGTCGAGCAGTACTTC. This gives the protein CASSQVCLAVEQYF. The V call is TRBV4-3, the J call TRBJ2-7; unclear D gene. The CDR3 is 14 residues long. The germline V and J ends were trimmed by 1 base and 6 bases, with 13 bases remaining between them. Per the germline V gene, CDR1 is LGHNA and CDR2 is YSLEER.

This clone showed up many times. This may come from a read error, since a much larger clone is one base off. A read error is likely, as this CDR3 ends without the conserved phenylalanine or tryptophan. V is TRBV6-2 or TRBV6-3 and J is TRBJ2-1, with D hard to call. The CDR3 has 12 residues. V gave up 6 bases and J gave up 7 bases, with 10 bases separating them. Germline assignment: CDR1 MNHEY and CDR2 SVGEGT. CDR3 in amino acids: CASSPDINEQFL. In DNA form, the CDR3 reads TGTGCCAGCAGCCCCGACATAAATGAGCAGTTCCTC.

This clone came up many times. The gene calls are TRBV27 and TRBJ2-1, with TRBD2 identical over 11 bases. Germline CDR1 is MNHEY and CDR2 is SMNVEV (reference sequence). V was clipped by 3 bases and J by 6 bases; unmatched bases: 10. This CDR3 contains 17 residues. The CDR3 region is CASSFLVAGGEGNEQFF. The CDR3 coding sequence is TGTGCCAGCAGTTTCCTAGTAGCGGGAGGGGAGGGCAATGAGCAGTTCTTC.

The chain links TRBV7-8 to TRBJ1-1; 10 nucleotides match TRBD1. The germline V gene encodes CDR1 SGHVS and CDR2 FQNEAQ. The V gene end was trimmed by 3 bases and the J gene end by 3 bases; junction bases not matched to a gene: 4. This CDR3 region has 15 residues. The CDR3 loop reads CASSFGDRGYTEAFF. Here the CDR3 DNA reads TGTGCCAGCAGCTTTGGGGACAGGGGTTACACTGAAGCTTTCTTT.

This clone has ten or more counts. The chain combines TRBV7-3 with TRBJ1-1; 9 bases match TRBD1. CDR3 length equals 13 residues. Germline V gives CDR1 SGHTA, CDR2 FQGTGA. V shed 5 bases and J 10 bases; nucleotides not matched to a gene: 8. CDR3 region: CASSPGQGRGAFF. CDR3 sequence (DNA): TGTGCCAGCAGCCCGGGACAGGGAAGAGGAGCTTTCTTT. Looking up the rest from reference TRBV7-3 and TRBJ1-1 gives the full variable domain: GAGVSQTPSNKVTEKGKYVELRCDPISGHTALYWYRQSLGQGPEFLIYFQGTGAADDSGLPNDRFFAVRPEGSVSTLKIQRTERGDSAVYLCASSPGQGRGAFFGQGTRLTVV.

This clone qualifies as medium-sized (0.01 to 0.1%). The V call is TRBV12-3 or TRBV12-4, the J call TRBJ2-7, with TRBD2 matching over 9 bases. J lost 3 bases, V lost 2 bases, and 5 bases had no gene match. The CDR3 length is 15 residues. The CDR3 nucleotides read TGTGCCAGCAGTTTATGGACTAGCGTGCTCTACGAGCAGTACTTC. Residues: CASSLWTSVLYEQYF.

With respect to this clone: One base away lies a much larger clone, so this may be a sequencing read error. CDR3 coding DNA: TGTGCCAACAGTGAGTCGGAACCCTATGGCTACACCTTC. Translated, it gives CANSESEPYGYTF. V and J are TRBV24-1 and TRBJ1-2; D remains unclear. Germline loops: CDR1 KGHDR, CDR2 SFDVKD. The CDR3 is 13 amino acids.

This clone counts as medium-sized. This chain connects TRBV6-1 to TRBJ1-2; D unclear. V dropped 6 bases and J dropped 8 bases, with 16 bases sitting between them. The CDR3 is 13 residues long. CDR1 is MNHNS and CDR2 is SASEGT in the germline V gene. This CDR3 reads CASSPWGSGGYTF. The CDR3 DNA reads TGTGCCAGCAGCCCTTGGGGTTCTGGGGGCTACACCTTC.

This clone was seen at least ten times. The J gene is TRBJ1-4, the V gene TRBV9, with D maybe TRBD1 (6 bases). Trimming pared 4 bases from V and 8 bases from J, leaving 21 bases between. The length of the CDR3 is 16 residues. CDR1 and CDR2 from the germline V gene are SGDLS and YYNGEE. This CDR3 reads CASSPHGGGYGEKLFF. CDR3 DNA: TGTGCCAGCAGCCCCCACGGAGGGGGGTATGGGGAAAAACTGTTTTTT.

Relative to its sample, this clone is medium-sized (0.01 to 0.1%). V usage is TRBV12-3 or TRBV12-4 and J usage is TRBJ2-7; D perhaps matches TRBD1 (6 bases). There are 15 residues in the CDR3. The germline V and J ends were trimmed by 5 bases and 3 bases, with 17 bases remaining between them. CDR3 sequence (DNA): TGTGCCAGCAGTCCCCGAGGCAGGGGTTTCTACGAGCAGTACTTC. It is translated as CASSPRGRGFYEQYF.

This clone was seen repeatedly, ten times or more. The rearrangement uses TRBV5-1 and TRBJ1-2, with D hard to call. The CDR3 runs 13 residues. Looked up from germline, CDR1 is SGHRS and CDR2 is YFSETQ. V shed 5 bases and J shed 4 bases, with 12 bases lying between them. CDR3 region: CASSRIVSYGYTF. The DNA for the CDR3 is TGCGCCAGCAGTAGAATTGTGAGCTATGGCTACACCTTC.

This clone was seen repeatedly, ten times or more. The J gene is TRBJ1-2, the V gene TRBV29-1; D is ambiguous. CDR3 length: 12 residues. V was shortened by 3 bases and J by 7 bases, with 12 bases between the two germline ends. The germline CDR1 and CDR2 sequences are SQVTM and ANQGSEA. CDR3 residues: CSVDSRVSGYTF. CDR3 DNA: TGCAGCGTTGACTCCCGGGTCTCTGGCTACACCTTC.

This clone was found many times. The CDR3 nucleotides are TGCAGTGCGCGACTAAGGTCTTTTTCCACAGATACGCAGTATTTT. As protein: CSARLRSFSTDTQYF. V is TRBV20-1 and J is TRBJ2-3, with a possible D match to TRBD2 (5 bases). Germline assignment: CDR1 DFQATT and CDR2 SNEGSKA (reference sequence). Trimming shortened V by 6 bases and J by 2 bases, and 18 bases separated the two germline ends. This CDR3 comprises 15 residues.

DNA of the CDR3: TGTGCCAGCTCACCTTGGGACAGCTACGAGCAGTACTTC. This sequence encodes CASSPWDSYEQYF. The chain uses TRBV18 and TRBJ2-7, with 7 bases lining up with TRBD1. CDR1 is KGHSH, CDR2 LQKENI, per germline. V lost 3 bases to trimming and J lost 3 bases; unmatched junction nucleotides: 2. The CDR3 covers 13 residues.

This clone has a count of ten or more. The chain employs TRBV5-8 and TRBJ2-1; D is unclear. This CDR3 is 13 amino acids long. V was trimmed by 1 base and J by 5 bases, leaving 7 bases between them. Germline CDR1 and CDR2: SGHTS and YDEGEE. CDR3 DNA: TGTGCCAGCAGCTTGAAGCCGGACAATGAGCAGTTCTTC. Protein product: CASSLKPDNEQFF. The whole variable domain, filled in from reference TRBV5-8 and TRBJ2-1, reads EAGVTQSPTHLIKTRGQQATLRCSPISGHTSVYWYQQALGLGLQFLLWYDEGEERNRGNFPPRFSGRQFPNYSSELNVNALELEDSALYLCASSLKPDNEQFFGPGTRLTVL.

This rearrangement joins TRBV4-2 to TRBJ2-2, with no clear D. The germline CDR1 and CDR2 sequences are LGHNA and YNFKEQ. The V end lost 0 bases, the J end lost 5 bases, and 10 bases lay between the germline ends. This CDR3 has 15 residues. As DNA, the CDR3 is TGTGCCAGCAGCCAAGAAGTAGCTGCAACCGGGGAGCTGTTTTTT. Protein product: CASSQEVAATGELFF.

The chain joins TRBV28 to TRBJ1-4; TRBD1 matches 8 bases. CDR3 length: 16 amino acids. CDR1 and CDR2 (germline): MDHEN, SYDVKM. The junction had 14 bases not matched to a gene; V was cut back by 4 bases and J by 10 bases. The CDR3 DNA sequence: TGTGCCAGCAGTTACTCGATAACAGGGGGGGAATCAAAACTGTTTTTT. Protein sequence: CASSYSITGGESKLFF.

The chain employs TRBV2 and TRBJ1-1, with 7 bases fitting TRBD1. Losses at the gene ends were 3 bases for V and 4 bases for J; bases not matched to a gene: 8. Per germline, CDR1 SNHLY and CDR2 FYNNEI. The CDR3 has 15 residues. The DNA for the CDR3 is TGTGCCAGCAGTGAGTTTGGGCAGGGGGGCACTGAAGCTTTCTTT. Amino acid sequence: CASSEFGQGGTEAFF.